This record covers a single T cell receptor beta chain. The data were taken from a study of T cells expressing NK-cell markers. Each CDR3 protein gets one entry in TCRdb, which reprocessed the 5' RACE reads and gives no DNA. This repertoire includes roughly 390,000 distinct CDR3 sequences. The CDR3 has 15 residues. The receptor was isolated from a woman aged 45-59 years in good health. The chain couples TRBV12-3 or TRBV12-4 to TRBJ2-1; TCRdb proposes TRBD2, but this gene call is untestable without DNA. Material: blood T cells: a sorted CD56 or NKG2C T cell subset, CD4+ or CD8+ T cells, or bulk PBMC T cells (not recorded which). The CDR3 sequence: CASRLGAGGGNEQFF.